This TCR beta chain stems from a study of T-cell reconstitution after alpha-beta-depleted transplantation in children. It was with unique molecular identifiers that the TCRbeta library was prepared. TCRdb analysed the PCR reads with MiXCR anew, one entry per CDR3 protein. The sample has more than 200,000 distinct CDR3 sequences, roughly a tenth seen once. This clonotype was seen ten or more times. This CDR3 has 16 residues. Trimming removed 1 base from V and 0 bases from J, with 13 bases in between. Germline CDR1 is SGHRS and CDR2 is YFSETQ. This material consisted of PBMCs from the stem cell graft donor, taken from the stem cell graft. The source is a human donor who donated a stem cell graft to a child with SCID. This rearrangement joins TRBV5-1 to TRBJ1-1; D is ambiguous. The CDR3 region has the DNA TGCGCCAGCAGCTTGTATGGGGTGGAGCTGAACACTGAAGCTTTCTTT. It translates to CASSLYGVELNTEAFF.